This T cell receptor (beta chain) was captured by sequencing in a study of shared clonotypes between healthy human individuals. General study points: When naive CD4 clonotypes were compared across several donors, 4% to 6.5% were shared.

Positive CCR7 selection of CD45RO-negative cells yielded the naive CD8 cells, and terminally differentiated effector memory CD45RA+ cells were excluded. Concerning this clone itself: The target antigen is unknown. The junction and the germline gene differ at one end; a read error may be behind it.

Investigators spread the genomic DNA of each subset evenly over several immunoSEQ plates. Sequencing was performed with immunoSEQ multiplex PCR; in TCRdb, only in-frame clones are kept and a portion is missing. The profile covers millions of clones, with approximately 94% appearing a single time and under 2% taken by the ten largest. The germline gives CDR1 SEHNR, CDR2 FQNEAQ (reference sequence). CDR3 length: 13 residues. This TCR was sampled from a man younger than 35 in good health. Some clones in this sample may be carry-over from other donors' samples. The sequenced sample consisted of naive CD8+ T cells from PBMCs. This chain connects TRBV7-9 to TRBJ2-2, with a weak D call TRBD2 (5 bases). DNA for the CDR3: TGTGCCAGCAGCCTAGCTTGGGACGGGGAGCTGTTTTTT. Its translation: CASSLAWDGELFF.